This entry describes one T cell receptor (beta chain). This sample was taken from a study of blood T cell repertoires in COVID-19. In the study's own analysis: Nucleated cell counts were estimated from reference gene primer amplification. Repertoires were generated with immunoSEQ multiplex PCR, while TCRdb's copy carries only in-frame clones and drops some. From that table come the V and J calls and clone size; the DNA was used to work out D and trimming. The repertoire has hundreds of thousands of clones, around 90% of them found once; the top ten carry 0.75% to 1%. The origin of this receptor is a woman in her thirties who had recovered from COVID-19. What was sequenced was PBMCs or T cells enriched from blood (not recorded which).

The CDR3 reads CASSAPGGGITDTQYF. CDR3 DNA: TGTGCCAGCAGCGCCCCTGGCGGGGGGATTACAGATACGCAGTATTTT. The J gene is TRBJ2-3, the V gene TRBV9; 8 bases are a match to TRBD2. The germline CDR1 and CDR2 sequences are SGDLS and YYNGEE. CDR3 length: 16 residues. V trimming: 3 bases; J trimming: 3 bases; junction bases outside the gene matches: 9.